This TCR beta chain was observed in a study of T-cell reconstitution after alpha-beta-depleted transplantation in children. Library preparation (for TCRbeta) was performed with unique molecular identifiers. TCRdb recomputed calls from the PCR reads with MiXCR, one row per CDR3 protein. The table lists approximately 420,000 distinct CDR3 sequences, under 13% of them singletons. The CDR3 runs 15 residues. Unmatched junction bases numbered 8, after V lost 4 bases and J lost 4 bases. Germline CDR1 and CDR2: SGHTA and FQGNSA. Source: PBMCs from the stem cell graft donor, taken from the stem cell graft. The rearrangement uses TRBV7-2 and TRBJ2-3, with TRBD1 matching over 7 bases. This sequence originates from a human donor who donated a stem cell graft to a child with acute myeloid leukemia. The CDR3 DNA reads TGTGCCAGCAGCTCTCCAGACAGGGCTGCAGATACGCAGTATTTT. Amino acids: CASSSPDRAADTQYF.